This T cell receptor beta chain stems from a study of post-analysis software for immune sequencing data. Study-level findings and limits: Controls showed lower frequencies than patients for several TRBV segments, and TRBV5-6, TRBV5-1 and TRBV20-1 were among these.

As concerns this clonotype: Antigen unknown.

CDR3 length: 15 residues. Germline lookup yields CDR1 SGHTA and CDR2 FQGNSA. V lost 0 bases and J 4 bases, leaving 12 bases between the germline ends. cDNA libraries for TCR beta contained unique molecular identifiers. A single record per CDR3 protein comes from TCRdb applying MiXCR to the PCR reads. This sample yields approximately 690,000 distinct CDR3 sequences, of which 55% to 70% are seen a single time; around 10% belongs to the top ten. The gene calls are TRBV7-2 and TRBJ1-1; D remains ambiguous. The specimen sequenced was blood. This sequence was found in a girl aged 2-15 years with multiple sclerosis. CDR3 in DNA: TGTGCCAGCAGCTTAGCCAGGCCCGAGGGCACTGAAGCTTTCTTT. Protein product: CASSLARPEGTEAFF.